The source of this T cell receptor beta chain is a study of T cell repertoires in cytomegalovirus infection. Overall study context: Based on public TCR beta signatures, there were indications of CMV infection and of a matching HLA type.

This clonotype showed up many times. The antigen is not known. Study outcomes and limitations: Based on cumulative public TCR beta family frequency, carriers of CMV plus the relevant HLA were identified.

Germline lookup yields CDR1 SGHVS and CDR2 FNYEAQ. This CDR3 has 17 residues. The J segment lost 0 bases and the V segment lost 6 bases, leaving 7 bases of the junction unmatched. TCRdb re-called the reads with MiXCR, one entry per CDR3 protein. Here the sample spans fewer than 550,000 distinct CDR3 sequences, 16% being singletons. This chain joins TRBV7-6 and TRBJ2-2; 10 positions match TRBD2. The sample comprised CD8+ T cells from PBMCs. The sequence came from a human donor in good health (CMV status not recorded). Some clones in this sample may be carry-over from other donors' samples. The chain's CDR3 is CASRDSGRFSNTGELFF. The CDR3 nucleotides are TGTGCCAGCAGAGATAGCGGGAGGTTTTCGAACACCGGGGAGCTGTTTTTT. The variable domain in full, completed from reference TRBV7-6 and TRBJ2-2, reads GAGVSQSPRYKVTKRGQDVALRCDPISGHVSLYWYRQALGQGPEFLTYFNYEAQQDKSGLPNDRFSAERPEGSISTLTIQRTEQRDSAMYRCASRDSGRFSNTGELFFGEGSRLTVL.